A single sample gave rise to the 9 T cell receptor beta chains below, sequenced in a study of high-grade serous ovarian cancer treatment subgroups. The tumor samples were collected prior to definitive surgery or chemotherapy. Profiled with immunoSEQ multiplex PCR; TCRdb holds only in-frame clones, not every one. The data contain roughly 2,100 clones, under 80% of them singletons. Sequencing was done on a sample of tumor tissue. All receptors derive from a human donor with high-grade serous ovarian cancer.

This clone was seen a handful of times. CDR3 loop: CSAGGTEAFF. The DNA for the CDR3 is TGCAGTGCGGGGGGAACTGAAGCTTTCTTT. V gene TRBV20-1 combines with J gene TRBJ1-1, with D tentatively TRBD1 (5 bases). Germline lookup yields CDR1 DFQATT and CDR2 SNEGSKA (reference sequence). The CDR3 length is 10 residues. V shed 6 bases and J shed 5 bases, with 7 bases lying between them.

This clone was counted only a few times. This chain links TRBV7-3 with TRBJ2-3; no firm D call. V lost 0 bases, J lost 1 base, and 2 bases lay in between. The V gene's germline CDR1 is SGHTA and CDR2 FQGTGA. This CDR3 contains 13 residues. CDR3 nucleotide sequence: TGTGCCAGCAGCTTAACTGGCACAGATACGCAGTATTTT. It translates to CASSLTGTDTQYF.

The CDR3 nucleotides are TGTGCCTGGAGTGTAAGTTCGCTTGAAGCTTTCTTT. It encodes CAWSVSSLEAFF. V gene TRBV30 combines with J gene TRBJ1-1, with D uncertain. This CDR3 region has 12 residues. Trimming stripped 0 bases from V and 7 bases from J, with 9 bases between. Germline CDR1 reads GTSNPN; CDR2 reads SVGIG (reference sequence). Full variable domain (missing parts from reference TRBV30 and TRBJ1-1): SQTIHQWPATLVQPVGSPLSLECTVEGTSNPNLYWYRQAAGRGLQLLFYSVGIGQISSEVPQNLSASRPQDRQFILSSKKLLLSDSGFYLCAWSVSSLEAFFGQGTRLTVV.

By frequency in the sample, this clone is large. The V gene is TRBV19, the J gene TRBJ1-2; D is ambiguous. Trimming cost V 8 bases and J 4 bases, with 5 bases left between them. Per germline, CDR1 LNHDA and CDR2 SQIVND (reference sequence). This CDR3 spans 10 amino acids. CDR3 coding DNA: TGTGCCAGTGAAGGCTATGGCTACACCTTC. Protein: CASEGYGYTF.

This chain connects TRBV6-6 to TRBJ2-3; 9 bases align to TRBD1. J was trimmed by 6 bases and V by 0 bases; bases with no gene match: 1. The CDR3 has 14 residues. The germline gives CDR1 MNHNY, CDR2 SVGAGI (reference sequence). The CDR3 bases are TGTGCCAGCAGTTACTCCGGGACAGGGGATACGCAGTATTTT. The encoded protein is CASSYSGTGDTQYF.

The rearrangement joins TRBV9 to TRBJ2-1; 8 bases match TRBD2. Germline loops: CDR1 SGDLS, CDR2 YYNGEE. The CDR3 has 15 residues. Trimming took 5 bases from V and 6 from J; bases not matched to a gene: 10. The CDR3 spells CASSFIAGTPNEQFF. DNA for the CDR3: TGTGCCAGCAGTTTCATAGCGGGGACGCCCAATGAGCAGTTCTTC.

The chain recombines TRBV27 with TRBJ1-3; D might be TRBD1 (6 bases). The germline gives CDR1 MNHEY, CDR2 SMNVEV (reference sequence). The CDR3 has 13 residues. V gave up 5 bases and J gave up 4 bases, with 9 bases separating them. The DNA of the CDR3 is TGTGCCAGCAGTCCCGGGACAGGAAACACCATATATTTT. Translation gives CASSPGTGNTIYF.

The chain employs TRBV7-9 and TRBJ2-3, with 12 bases aligning to TRBD2. The CDR3 runs 19 residues. The J segment lost 1 base and the V segment lost 1 base, leaving 9 bases of the junction unmatched. Germline V gives CDR1 SEHNR, CDR2 FQNEAQ (reference sequence). The CDR3 reads CASSLGLGLAGRRTDTQYF. The CDR3 coding sequence is TGTGCCAGCAGCTTAGGTTTGGGACTAGCGGGTAGACGCACAGATACGCAGTATTTT. Full variable domain (outside the CDR3, taken from reference TRBV7-9 and TRBJ2-3): DTGVSQNPRHKITKRGQNVTFRCDPISEHNRLYWYRQTLGQGPEFLTYFQNEAQLEKSRLLSDRFSAERPKGSFSTLEIQRTEQGDSAMYLCASSLGLGLAGRRTDTQYFGPGTRLTVL.

The chain carries TRBV11-3 and TRBJ2-2; D is perhaps TRBD2 (5 bases). The V and J ends lost 5 bases and 0 bases respectively, with 10 bases between them. Germline V gives CDR1 SGHNT, CDR2 YENEEA. This CDR3 has 15 amino acids. CDR3 coding DNA: TGTGCCAGCAGCCTCGGACTCTCGAACACCGGGGAGCTGTTTTTT. Translating it yields CASSLGLSNTGELFF. Based on the CDR3 plus reference TRBV11-3 and TRBJ2-2, the full variable domain is EAGVVQSPRYKIIEKKQPVAFWCNPISGHNTLYWYLQNLGQGPELLIRYENEEAVDDSQLPKDRFSAERLKGVDSTLKIQPAELGDSAVYLCASSLGLSNTGELFFGEGSRLTVL.